Listed below are T cell receptor beta chains from one sample, sequenced in a study of T-cell reconstitution after alpha-beta-depleted transplantation in children. TCRdb fed the PCR reads into MiXCR, producing one record per CDR3 protein. Of about 830,000 distinct CDR3 sequences in the sample, 16% were seen once. The source was PBMCs, mostly from graft donor cells, collected 360 days after TCRalphabeta/CD19-depleted stem cell transplant. These receptors all come from a male patient under 18 who had a stem cell transplant for acute lymphoblastic leukemia, so the T cells may come from the graft donor. CDR3s include the opening cysteine and the closing phenylalanine or tryptophan. The D gene is left open where the match is weak. For some rows the clone size is stated as once, few or many, or as a class when expanded; others skip it.

j_gene,abundance,d_gene,v_gene,CDR3aa,CDR3nt
TRBJ1-2,-,-,TRBV5-1,CASSLGDKSNYGYTF,TGCGCCAGCAGCTTAGGTGACAAATCTAACTATGGCTACACCTTC
TRBJ2-7,many,TRBD1,TRBV11-2,CASSSDRDEQYF,TGTGCCAGCAGCTCCGACAGGGACGAGCAGTACTTC
TRBJ2-7,-,-,TRBV29-1,CSVAQGGGSYEQYF,TGCAGCGTTGCCCAGGGAGGGGGCTCCTACGAGCAGTACTTC
TRBJ2-7,-,-,TRBV18,CASSQTGRYSYEQYF,TGTGCCAGCTCACAGACAGGCCGATACTCCTACGAGCAGTACTTC
TRBJ2-1,-,TRBD2,TRBV20-1,CSARWRGRNNEQFF,TGCAGTGCTAGATGGCGGGGGAGGAACAATGAGCAGTTCTTC
TRBJ2-1,many,-,TRBV4-1,CASSQESRNEQFF,TGCGCCAGCAGCCAAGAGTCTCGCAATGAGCAGTTCTTC
TRBJ2-7,many,-,TRBV28,CASSTAYEQYF,TGTGCCAGCAGCACGGCCTACGAGCAGTACTTC
TRBJ2-7,few,-,TRBV5-5,CASSLFGGIIPYEQYF,TGTGCCAGCAGCTTATTCGGCGGGATTATCCCCTACGAGCAGTACTTC
TRBJ2-3,-,-,TRBV5-1,CASSSMTKSVTDTQYF,TGCGCCAGCAGCTCGATGACAAAGAGTGTGACAGATACGCAGTATTTT
TRBJ1-1,few,-,TRBV5-4,CASSLSPFPTEAFF,TGTGCCAGCAGCTTGTCACCATTTCCCACTGAAGCTTTCTTT
TRBJ2-3,-,-,TRBV29-1,CSVGGVGADTQYF,TGCAGCGTTGGCGGGGTCGGGGCAGATACGCAGTATTTT
TRBJ2-5,-,TRBD2,TRBV4-2,CASSLRRAGLAPETQYF,TGTGCCAGCAGCCTCCGGCGGGCGGGACTAGCTCCAGAGACCCAGTACTTC
TRBJ2-1,few,-,TRBV15,CATAHGSERYNEQFF,TGTGCCACCGCGCACGGGTCGGAGCGCTACAATGAGCAGTTCTTC
TRBJ1-2,-,-,TRBV2,CASTRQPNYGYTF,TGTGCCAGCACTAGACAGCCTAACTATGGCTACACCTTC
TRBJ2-7,-,TRBD1,TRBV29-1,CSVEDWDRVSYEQYF,TGCAGCGTTGAAGATTGGGACAGGGTATCCTACGAGCAGTACTTC
TRBJ2-1,-,-,TRBV5-1,CASSLGDLRTAAGEQFF,TGCGCCAGCAGCCTGGGCGACCTAAGGACAGCCGCGGGTGAGCAGTTCTTC
TRBJ2-7,few,TRBD1,TRBV4-1,CASSQGTGGLIEQYF,TGCGCCAGCAGCCAAGGGACAGGGGGCCTTATCGAGCAGTACTTC
TRBJ1-1,-,-,TRBV20-1,CSATGPRRVNTEAFF,TGCAGTGCTACCGGGCCCAGGAGGGTGAACACTGAAGCTTTCTTT
TRBJ2-4,few,-,TRBV5-1,CASSWRGTEDLAKNIQYF,TGCGCCAGCAGCTGGAGGGGCACGGAAGATCTAGCCAAAAACATTCAGTACTTC
TRBJ2-6,many,-,TRBV5-1,CASSLKRAGSGANVLTF,TGCGCCAGCAGCTTGAAACGTGCGGGATCTGGGGCCAACGTCCTGACTTTC
TRBJ1-1,few,-,TRBV20-1,CSARVGPEAFF,TGCAGTGCTAGAGTGGGCCCTGAAGCTTTCTTT
TRBJ2-7,few,TRBD2,TRBV24-1,CATVDSGRPYEQYF,TGTGCCACCGTCGACAGCGGGAGGCCCTACGAGCAGTACTTC
TRBJ1-5,few,-,TRBV5-1,CASSSLGDFGQPQHF,TGCGCCAGCAGCTCCTTAGGGGACTTTGGCCAGCCCCAGCATTTT
TRBJ2-7,few,-,TRBV28,CASMMLGPISYEQYF,TGTGCCAGTATGATGTTGGGACCGATCTCCTACGAGCAGTACTTC
TRBJ2-5,many,TRBD2,TRBV10-3,CAITNQGLGTQYF,TGTGCCATCACCAACCAGGGACTAGGGACCCAGTACTTC
TRBJ2-1,-,TRBD2,TRBV29-1,CSVEGTSGSSNEQFF,TGCAGCGTTGAAGGGACTAGCGGGAGCAGCAATGAGCAGTTCTTC
TRBJ2-7,many,TRBD1,TRBV5-1,CASSLGRGQGTYEQYF,TGCGCCAGCAGCTTGGGGAGGGGACAGGGAACCTACGAGCAGTACTTC
TRBJ2-7,many,-,TRBV5-1,CASSLGGMDNIYEQYF,TGCGCCAGCAGCTTGGGTGGGATGGACAACATTTACGAGCAGTACTTC
TRBJ2-1,many,-,TRBV12-3/TRBV12-4,CASSPGVIPNEQFF,TGTGCCAGCAGTCCCGGGGTCATACCCAATGAGCAGTTCTTC
TRBJ2-1,few,TRBD2,TRBV12-3/TRBV12-4,CASSWTSGRVNEQFF,TGTGCCAGCAGTTGGACTAGCGGGAGGGTCAATGAGCAGTTCTTC
TRBJ2-7,-,TRBD1,TRBV4-1,CASSLRGLNEQYF,TGCGCCAGCAGCCTCAGGGGGCTTAACGAGCAGTACTTC
TRBJ2-7,many,-,TRBV9,CASSGEGFPPSEQYF,TGTGCCAGCAGCGGAGAGGGATTTCCCCCCTCCGAGCAGTACTTC
TRBJ2-7,-,TRBD2,TRBV10-3,CAISFTSGTTYEQYF,TGTGCCATCAGTTTCACTAGCGGGACCACCTACGAGCAGTACTTC
TRBJ2-5,many,-,TRBV7-9,CASSLDPYSYQETQYF,TGTGCCAGCAGCTTAGACCCCTACTCATACCAAGAGACCCAGTACTTC
TRBJ2-7,few,-,TRBV4-1,CASSQDGTNYEQYF,TGCGCCAGCAGCCAAGATGGGACCAACTACGAGCAGTACTTC
TRBJ2-2,few,-,TRBV5-1,CASSSHRAGELFF,TGCGCCAGCAGCTCCCACAGGGCAGGGGAGCTGTTTTTT
TRBJ2-6,-,-,TRBV5-1,CASSSISGANVLTF,TGCGCCAGCAGCTCAATTTCTGGGGCCAACGTCCTGACTTTC
TRBJ2-5,-,-,TRBV6-2/TRBV6-3,CASSVSGPQETQYF,TGTGCCAGCAGCGTCTCCGGGCCTCAAGAGACCCAGTACTTC
TRBJ2-2,-,-,TRBV4-1,CASSPVASRRAGELFF,TGCGCCAGCAGCCCAGTAGCGTCAAGGAGGGCCGGGGAGCTGTTTTTT
TRBJ2-3,-,-,TRBV15,CATSRDRNGDTQYF,TGTGCCACCAGCAGAGACCGTAACGGGGATACGCAGTATTTT
TRBJ2-7,-,-,TRBV10-2,CASSPYSEQYF,TGCGCCAGCAGTCCCTATAGCGAGCAGTACTTC
TRBJ2-7,many,TRBD1,TRBV5-1,CASSLGQGPYEQYF,TGCGCCAGCAGCTTGGGACAGGGACCCTACGAGCAGTACTTC
TRBJ2-1,few,TRBD1,TRBV2,CASSGDRAPYNEQFF,TGTGCCAGCAGTGGAGACAGGGCACCCTACAATGAGCAGTTCTTC
TRBJ2-1,-,TRBD2,TRBV20-1,CSARAPPGLAGLSSYNEQFF,TGCAGTGCTAGAGCACCTCCGGGACTAGCGGGCCTAAGCTCCTACAATGAGCAGTTCTTC
TRBJ2-4,few,TRBD1,TRBV5-1,CASSTDRGRLGQSNIQYF,TGCGCCAGCAGCACAGACAGGGGGCGACTCGGACAATCAAACATTCAGTACTTC
TRBJ2-5,-,TRBD1,TRBV29-1,CSVVEGAGETQYF,TGCAGCGTTGTAGAGGGGGCGGGCGAGACCCAGTACTTC
TRBJ1-1,-,-,TRBV6-5,CASSSGWHTEAFF,TGTGCCAGCAGTTCGGGTTGGCACACTGAAGCTTTCTTT
TRBJ2-7,-,-,TRBV5-1,CASSLGQYSYEQYF,TGCGCCAGCAGCTTGGGACAGTACTCCTACGAGCAGTACTTC
TRBJ1-5,-,-,TRBV11-2,CASSSSGDSNQPQHF,TGTGCCAGCAGCTCCAGTGGGGATAGCAATCAGCCCCAGCATTTT
TRBJ1-5,many,-,TRBV5-1,CASSLGNSNQPQHF,TGTGCCAGCAGCTTAGGTAATAGCAATCAGCCCCAGCATTTT
TRBJ1-1,-,-,TRBV7-3,CASSSAGSEGAFF,TGTGCCAGCAGCTCCGCGGGCTCGGAAGGAGCTTTCTTT
TRBJ2-7,-,-,TRBV20-1,CSASGVLGYEQYF,TGCAGTGCCTCAGGTGTTTTAGGCTACGAGCAGTACTTC
TRBJ2-7,few,TRBD1,TRBV27,CASSPDRGWGEQYF,TGTGCCAGCAGCCCCGACAGGGGCTGGGGCGAGCAGTACTTC
TRBJ1-5,many,TRBD1,TRBV27,CASSLGTGGQPQHF,TGTGCCAGCAGTCTCGGGACAGGGGGTCAGCCCCAGCATTTT
TRBJ2-7,few,-,TRBV19,CASSPGHKLWLKHGEQYF,TGTGCCAGTAGTCCCGGACACAAGCTCTGGTTAAAACACGGCGAGCAGTACTTC
TRBJ2-1,many,TRBD2,TRBV28,CASSRPGTSGYNEQFF,TGTGCCAGCAGTCGACCCGGGACTAGCGGTTACAATGAGCAGTTCTTC
TRBJ2-2,-,-,TRBV7-3,CASSSPLGGGTYTGELFF,TGTGCCAGCAGCTCCCCCCTAGGAGGGGGAACTTACACCGGGGAGCTGTTTTTT
TRBJ1-6,few,-,TRBV5-1,CASSPSQGSSPLHF,TGCGCCAGCAGCCCCTCCCAGGGGAGTTCACCCCTCCACTTT
TRBJ2-1,-,-,TRBV27,CASGAQGLYYNEQFF,TGTGCCAGCGGGGCCCAGGGGCTTTACTACAATGAGCAGTTCTTC